Below are 14 T cell receptor beta chains sequenced from a single sample in a study of Tregs in tolerant kidney transplant recipients. Measured with immunoSEQ multiplex PCR; TCRdb has only the in-frame clones, and not every one. The table shows approximately 69,000 clones, with about 88% occurring only once. The specimen comprised CD4+ T cells from blood, sampled before the transplant. These receptors originate from a human donor who received a combined kidney and bone marrow transplant.

The chain combines TRBV6-6 with TRBJ1-5, with a weak D call TRBD1 (6 bases). Trimming took 7 bases from V and 6 from J, leaving 19 bases between them. The CDR3 totals 15 residues. Germline V CDR1 and CDR2: MNHNY, SVGAGI (reference sequence). The CDR3 coding sequence is TGTGCCAGCAACGCTCCGGGGGGCGAGGGTCAGCCCCAGCATTTT. Translated: CASNAPGGEGQPQHF.

The DNA of the CDR3 is TGTGCCAGCAGTGCACGGGAGGGCGGCGATACGCAGTATTTT. Its translation is CASSAREGGDTQYF. V is TRBV2 and J is TRBJ2-3; 8 bases match TRBD2. V dropped 4 bases and J dropped 6; count of bases not matched to a gene: 6. Germline loops: CDR1 SNHLY, CDR2 FYNNEI. The CDR3 spans 14 residues.

The rearrangement uses TRBV27 and TRBJ2-6, with 7 bases identical to TRBD1. Unmatched junction bases numbered 12, after V lost 7 bases and J lost 0 bases. Germline V CDR1 and CDR2: MNHEY, SMNVEV (reference sequence). The CDR3 covers 18 residues. The CDR3 DNA is TGTGCCAGCAAGGGGACCGGGACAGTTTTCTCTGGGGCCAACGTCCTGACTTTC. This codes for CASKGTGTVFSGANVLTF.

The J gene is TRBJ1-1, the V gene TRBV28; D is ambiguous. The CDR3 totals 13 residues. The germline CDR1 and CDR2 sequences are MDHEN and SYDVKM. The CDR3 bases are TGTTTTTCCGGGTCTGTTCAGAACACTGAAGCTTTCTTT. Translated, it gives CFSGSVQNTEAFF.

The chain joins TRBV5-1 to TRBJ1-1; D unclear. Germline loops: CDR1 SGHRS, CDR2 YFSETQ. Between the trimmed V and J ends, which lost 0 bases and 1 base, there was a span of 7 bases. The CDR3 covers 14 residues. The CDR3 DNA reads TGCGCCAGCAGCTTGGGGCAGGAGAACACTGAAGCTTTCTTT. It specifies CASSLGQENTEAFF.

V and J are TRBV18 and TRBJ2-7, with D perhaps matching TRBD2 (6 bases). CDR3 length: 13 residues. CDR1 and CDR2 (germline): KGHSH, LQKENI. V lost 3 bases and J 5 bases, leaving 11 bases between the germline ends. In nucleotides, the CDR3 is TGTGCCAGCTCACCTCCGGGAGTGAACGAGCAGTACTTC. Translation gives CASSPPGVNEQYF.

This clone occurred once. The chain employs TRBV30 and TRBJ2-7, with 8 positions matching TRBD2. CDR3 length: 13 residues. Germline V gives CDR1 GTSNPN, CDR2 SVGIG (reference sequence). V dropped 0 bases and J dropped 6; count of bases not matched to a gene: 4. DNA of the CDR3: TGTGCCTGGAGTGTACGGGGGGGCATCGAGCAGTACTTC. This codes for CAWSVRGGIEQYF. The variable domain in full, with the rest retrieved from reference TRBV30 and TRBJ2-7, is SQTIHQWPATLVQPVGSPLSLECTVEGTSNPNLYWYRQAAGRGLQLLFYSVGIGQISSEVPQNLSASRPQDRQFILSSKKLLLSDSGFYLCAWSVRGGIEQYFGPGTRLTVT.

The J gene is TRBJ2-1, the V gene TRBV5-8; 10 bases map to TRBD2. Germline V gene lookup returns CDR1 SGHTS and CDR2 YDEGEE. V lost 3 bases, J lost 10 bases, and 10 bases stayed unmatched. The CDR3 contains 15 residues. CDR3 region: CASSSTSGWGGEQFF. As DNA, the CDR3 is TGTGCCAGCAGCTCGACTAGCGGGTGGGGAGGGGAGCAGTTCTTC.

V gene TRBV18 combines with J gene TRBJ2-7, with 7 nucleotides matching TRBD1. The V gene end was trimmed by 3 bases and the J gene end by 6 bases; junction bases not matched to a gene: 8. The CDR3 contains 14 residues. Germline V gives CDR1 KGHSH, CDR2 LQKENI. CDR3 sequence reads: CASSPREGASEQYF. The CDR3 region has the DNA TGTGCCAGCTCACCCCGTGAGGGGGCTAGCGAGCAGTACTTC.

CDR3 residues: CASSPIGENNEQFF. The CDR3 coding sequence is TGTGCCAGCTCACCCATCGGAGAGAACAATGAGCAGTTCTTC. The genes are TRBV18 and TRBJ2-1; no firm D call. V shed 3 bases and J shed 5 bases, with 11 bases lying between them. Germline CDR1 and CDR2: KGHSH and LQKENI. The CDR3 runs 14 residues. Full variable domain (rest looked up from reference TRBV18 and TRBJ2-1): NAGVMQNPRHLVRRRGQEARLRCSPMKGHSHVYWYRQLPEEGLKFMVYLQKENIIDESGMPKERFSAEFPKEGPSILRIQQVVRGDSAAYFCASSPIGENNEQFFGPGTRLTVL.

J is TRBJ1-5 and V is TRBV4-1; no definite D call. V lost 1 base and J 2 bases, leaving 9 bases between the germline ends. Germline-derived CDR1 and CDR2 are MGHRA and YSYEKL. The CDR3 length is 15 residues. This CDR3 reads CASSQAGAGNQPQHF. CDR3 nucleotides: TGCGCCAGCAGCCAAGCAGGTGCCGGCAATCAGCCCCAGCATTTT.

The chain links TRBV7-2 to TRBJ1-2; D ambiguous. Germline values: CDR1 SGHTA, CDR2 FQGNSA. The CDR3 runs 15 residues. Trimming took 5 bases from V and 7 from J, leaving 20 bases between them. The CDR3 loop reads CASSIPGIASVGYTF. CDR3 in DNA: TGTGCCAGCAGCATTCCCGGGATTGCGTCCGTTGGCTACACCTTC.

The chain has TRBV11-3 and TRBJ2-7; 8 bases fit TRBD2. V shed 5 bases and J 2 bases; nucleotides not matched to a gene: 8. CDR1 SGHNT and CDR2 YENEEA come from the germline V gene. The CDR3 length is 15 residues. In nucleotides, the CDR3 is TGTGCCAGCAGCCGAATGAGCGGGAGTCCCTACGAGCAGTACTTC. This gives the protein CASSRMSGSPYEQYF. The full variable domain, rest sourced from reference TRBV11-3 and TRBJ2-7, is EAGVVQSPRYKIIEKKQPVAFWCNPISGHNTLYWYLQNLGQGPELLIRYENEEAVDDSQLPKDRFSAERLKGVDSTLKIQPAELGDSAVYLCASSRMSGSPYEQYFGPGTRLTVT.

The chain couples TRBV6-5 to TRBJ2-1, with no clear D. The CDR3 runs to 13 residues. Germline loops: CDR1 MNHEY, CDR2 SVGAGI. V dropped 2 bases and J dropped 7 bases, with 9 bases sitting between them. The CDR3 loop reads CASSYQRRNEQFF. The CDR3 nucleotides read TGTGCCAGCAGTTACCAGCGTCGGAATGAGCAGTTCTTC.